The rows below give T cell receptor beta chains drawn from one sample of a study of technical replicates of blood from several donors. Assay: immunoSEQ multiplex PCR; the TCRdb copy retains only in-frame clones and omits some. The data show tens of thousands of clones, with 85% to 95% seen just once and around 0.43% held by the top ten. What was sequenced was T cells isolated from PBMCs. Receptor source: a human donor in good health. Both conserved end residues are part of each CDR3. The D gene is left open where the match is weak. Clone size is given for some rows only: seen once, a few or many times, or a class if the clone is expanded.

cdr3_aa,cdr3_nt,j_call,d_call,clone_size,v_call
CASSLGGTAGNTIYF,TGTGCCAGCAGCTTAGGTGGGACAGCTGGAAACACCATATATTTT,TRBJ1-3,TRBD1,.,TRBV7-2
CASSVDPTGTPREQYF,TGTGCCAGCAGCGTAGACCCGACAGGGACGCCTCGCGAGCAGTACTTC,TRBJ2-7,TRBD1,.,TRBV9
CASSAGLASYEQYF,TGTGCCAGCAGTGCGGGACTAGCGTCTTACGAGCAGTACTTC,TRBJ2-7,TRBD2,.,TRBV27
CASSPRTRAGELFF,TGTGCCAGCAGCCCCAGGACTAGGGCCGGGGAGCTGTTTTTT,TRBJ2-2,TRBD2,.,TRBV11-3
CASRGTSYEQYF,TGTGCCAGCAGGGGGACTAGCTACGAGCAGTACTTC,TRBJ2-7,TRBD2,.,TRBV27
CASSVSLLGLAGEQFF,TGTGCCAGCAGCGTATCTCTCTTAGGGCTAGCGGGAGAGCAGTTCTTC,TRBJ2-1,TRBD2,.,TRBV9
CASTSTRYEQYF,TGCGCCAGCACGAGTACGAGATACGAGCAGTACTTC,TRBJ2-7,.,.,TRBV10-2
CASSPRLAGGDNEQFF,TGTGCCAGCAGTCCGCGACTAGCGGGAGGTGACAATGAGCAGTTCTTC,TRBJ2-1,TRBD2,.,TRBV2
CASSRQGSAGQPQHF,TGTGCCAGTAGTCGACAGGGAAGTGCGGGGCAGCCCCAGCATTTT,TRBJ1-5,TRBD1,once,TRBV19
CASSLASGRPYEQYF,TGCGCCAGCAGCTTGGCTAGCGGGAGACCCTACGAGCAGTACTTC,TRBJ2-7,TRBD2,.,TRBV5-1
CASSSLTAGVSRGANVLTF,TGCGCCAGCAGCAGTCTGACAGCGGGAGTGTCGCGTGGGGCCAACGTCCTGACTTTC,TRBJ2-6,TRBD2,.,TRBV5-1
CASSPGQGAYGYTF,TGTGCCAGCAGCCCGGGACAGGGGGCTTATGGCTACACCTTC,TRBJ1-2,TRBD1,.,TRBV9
CASSEGEYTEAFF,TGTGCCAGCAGTGAGGGGGAGTACACTGAAGCTTTCTTT,TRBJ1-1,.,once,TRBV6-5
CASSLTGGTSVAYEQYF,TGCGCCAGCAGCTTGACAGGGGGGACTAGCGTTGCCTACGAGCAGTACTTC,TRBJ2-7,.,once,TRBV4-3
CASSSRFLFDRGLSGELFF,TGTGCCAGCAGTTCCCGATTTCTATTCGACAGGGGACTTTCCGGGGAGCTGTTTTTT,TRBJ2-2,TRBD1,.,TRBV27
CASSLGQGSYEQYF,TGTGCCAGCAGTTTGGGACAGGGGTCCTACGAGCAGTACTTC,TRBJ2-7,TRBD1,.,TRBV6-6
CASSIAGVLEQYF,TGTGCCAGTAGTATAGCCGGAGTCCTCGAGCAGTACTTC,TRBJ2-7,.,.,TRBV19
CAWRGQHHGYTF,TGTGCCTGGCGAGGACAACACCATGGCTACACCTTC,TRBJ1-2,.,.,TRBV30
CASSEGLAVYEQYF,TGTGCCAGCAGTGAGGGACTAGCGGTCTACGAGCAGTACTTC,TRBJ2-7,TRBD2,.,TRBV6-1
CASSIRGGTNEKLFF,TGTGCCAGTAGTATACGCGGAGGAACTAATGAAAAACTGTTTTTT,TRBJ1-4,.,.,TRBV19
CASSPNRVGYGYTF,TGTGCCAGCAGCCCTAACCGTGTCGGCTATGGCTACACCTTC,TRBJ1-2,.,.,TRBV11-1
CASSLDRGVEQYF,TGTGCCAGCAGCTTAGACAGGGGCGTCGAGCAGTACTTC,TRBJ2-7,.,.,TRBV11-2
CATSRDRGYGYTF,TGTGCCACCAGCAGAGACAGGGGGTATGGCTACACCTTC,TRBJ1-2,TRBD1,.,TRBV15
CAISESQGYGYTF,TGTGCCATCAGTGAGTCCCAGGGCTATGGCTACACCTTC,TRBJ1-2,.,.,TRBV10-3
CASSPLGLEGAFF,TGTGCCAGCTCACCCCTAGGGCTGGAGGGAGCTTTCTTT,TRBJ1-1,.,.,TRBV18
CASRSRAGPTDTQYF,TGCGCCAGCAGATCTCGGGCGGGGCCCACAGATACGCAGTATTTT,TRBJ2-3,.,.,TRBV5-1
CASSLSGDKNTEAFF,TGTGCCAGCAGCTTATCAGGGGATAAAAACACTGAAGCTTTCTTT,TRBJ1-1,.,.,TRBV7-2
CATSRDAVTSYEQYF,TGTGCCACCAGCAGAGACGCGGTGACGTCCTACGAGCAGTACTTC,TRBJ2-7,.,.,TRBV15
CASKLVRGPNTGELFF,TGCGCCAGCAAGTTGGTGCGGGGGCCGAACACCGGGGAGCTGTTTTTT,TRBJ2-2,.,.,TRBV5-1
CASSVTGENTGELFF,TGTGCCAGCAGTGTTACAGGGGAGAACACCGGGGAGCTGTTTTTT,TRBJ2-2,TRBD1,.,TRBV27
CSVTTSSYEQYF,TGCAGCGTTACTACATCCTCCTACGAGCAGTACTTC,TRBJ2-7,.,.,TRBV29-1
CAWDERNTQYF,TGTGCCTGGGACGAGCGGAATACGCAGTATTTT,TRBJ2-3,.,.,TRBV30
CASSVGQGSGYTF,TGTGCCAGCAGCGTCGGACAGGGTAGTGGCTACACCTTC,TRBJ1-2,TRBD1,.,TRBV9
CSATGTRGQETQYF,TGCAGCGCAACCGGGACTAGGGGCCAAGAGACCCAGTACTTC,TRBJ2-5,TRBD2,.,TRBV29-1
CASRLDLFREDEQFF,TGTGCCAGCAGACTGGACCTCTTTCGGGAGGATGAGCAGTTCTTC,TRBJ2-1,TRBD2,.,TRBV5-8
CASSLRTGTQPQHF,TGCGCCAGCAGCTTGAGGACAGGGACTCAGCCCCAGCATTTT,TRBJ1-5,TRBD1,once,TRBV5-1
CASSLTGTASNQPQHF,TGTGCCAGCAGCTTAACCGGGACAGCTAGCAATCAGCCCCAGCATTTT,TRBJ1-5,TRBD1,.,TRBV7-8
CTRGHLYEQYF,TGCACCAGAGGACATTTATACGAGCAGTACTTC,TRBJ2-7,.,once,TRBV5-1
CASSGQSTEQYF,TGTGCCAGTAGTGGGCAGTCGACCGAGCAGTACTTC,TRBJ2-7,.,.,TRBV19
CASSLDLLLTGSSTEAFF,TGTGCCAGCAGCTTAGACCTCCTTTTGACAGGGTCGAGCACTGAAGCTTTCTTT,TRBJ1-1,TRBD1,.,TRBV11-3
CASSERTGGAGEQFF,TGTGCCAGCAGTGAGAGGACAGGGGGCGCGGGTGAGCAGTTCTTC,TRBJ2-1,TRBD1,.,TRBV2
CASSIMTGNTEAFF,TGTGCCAGTAGTATAATGACGGGGAACACTGAAGCTTTCTTT,TRBJ1-1,.,once,TRBV19
CASSDGPSGGTDTQYF,TGTGCCAGCAGTGACGGGCCTAGCGGCGGCACAGATACGCAGTATTTT,TRBJ2-3,TRBD2,few,TRBV6-4
CASSSTGAGELFF,TGTGCCAGCAGCTCAACGGGAGCCGGGGAGCTGTTTTTT,TRBJ2-2,.,.,TRBV7-2
CAIETEIYGYTF,TGTGCCATCGAGACAGAAATCTATGGCTACACCTTC,TRBJ1-2,.,.,TRBV5-4
CAWSPSPNGYTF,TGTGCCTGGAGTCCGAGTCCGAATGGCTACACCTTC,TRBJ1-2,.,.,TRBV30
CASSVDRERQYF,TGTGCCAGCAGCGTAGACAGGGAACGGCAGTACTTC,TRBJ2-7,.,.,TRBV9
CASSLGQNQPQHF,TGTGCCAGCAGTCTGGGACAGAATCAGCCCCAGCATTTT,TRBJ1-5,TRBD1,.,TRBV7-9
CASSSDRESNYGYTF,TGTGCCAGCAGCTCAGACAGGGAAAGTAACTATGGCTACACCTTC,TRBJ1-2,TRBD1,.,TRBV11-3
CASRREGGDYGYTF,TGTGCCAGCAGGCGGGAGGGAGGGGACTATGGCTACACCTTC,TRBJ1-2,.,.,TRBV28
CAIRLAGGGHNTGELFF,TGTGCCATAAGACTAGCGGGGGGAGGCCATAACACCGGGGAGCTGTTTTTT,TRBJ2-2,TRBD2,.,TRBV2
CASSEVYGSTEAFF,TGTGCCAGCAGTGAGGTGTATGGGAGCACTGAAGCTTTCTTT,TRBJ1-1,.,.,TRBV6-1
CSVGVAGVYEQYF,TGCAGCGTTGGGGTAGCGGGAGTGTACGAGCAGTACTTC,TRBJ2-7,TRBD2,.,TRBV29-1
CASKAGFGAKLFF,TGCGCCAGCAAAGCGGGGTTCGGAGCGAAACTGTTTTTT,TRBJ1-4,.,.,TRBV10-2
CASSSGLVSNEQFF,TGTGCCAGCAGCTCTGGACTAGTATCCAATGAGCAGTTCTTC,TRBJ2-1,TRBD2,.,TRBV7-2
CASSELGGGHTEQFF,TGTGCCAGCAGTGAACTGGGGGGAGGGCACACTGAGCAGTTCTTC,TRBJ2-1,TRBD2,.,TRBV6-1
CASSLVAGKLFF,TGTGCCAGCAGCTTAGTTGCAGGAAAACTGTTTTTT,TRBJ1-4,.,.,TRBV7-8